Each of the 11 T cell receptor beta chains below was sequenced from the same sample in a study of cytomegalovirus exposure and HLA in healthy donors. Amplification used 60 Vbeta primers and 13 Jbeta primers. Sequencing used immunoSEQ multiplex PCR; TCRdb keeps in-frame clones, though not all of them. The sample includes around 300,000 clones, 70% to 90% of them seen just once. Sequenced material: PBMCs. All receptors derive from a woman aged 18-29 years in good health and CMV-seronegative.

The V gene is TRBV4-1, the J gene TRBJ1-2, with no clear D. Germline loops: CDR1 MGHRA, CDR2 YSYEKL. The CDR3 is 12 residues long. Deletions cut 0 bases from V and 7 bases from J, with 6 bases between. CDR3 region: CASSQDRGGYTF. In DNA form, the CDR3 reads TGCGCCAGCAGCCAAGATCGGGGTGGCTACACCTTC.

The chain carries TRBV5-1 and TRBJ1-1; a possible D gene is TRBD1 (5 bases). Germline loops: CDR1 SGHRS, CDR2 YFSETQ. This CDR3 has 15 residues. V lost 4 bases and J lost 4, with 17 bases in between. The CDR3 nucleotides read TGCGCCAGCAGCCCCCCAGGGATTGTCGTCACTGAAGCTTTCTTT. It codes for CASSPPGIVVTEAFF.

This chain links TRBV7-8 with TRBJ1-1, with D unclear. The CDR3 spans 13 residues. The ends were cut back, 3 bases at V and 3 bases at J, with 8 bases in the middle. Germline V CDR1 and CDR2: SGHVS, FQNEAQ. CDR3 DNA sequence: TGTGCCAGCAGCTTTTCGGGGTACACTGAAGCTTTCTTT. Amino acids: CASSFSGYTEAFF. The full variable domain, completed using reference TRBV7-8 and TRBJ1-1, is GAGVSQSPRYKVAKRGQDVALRCDPISGHVSLFWYQQALGQGPEFLTYFQNEAQLDKSGLPSDRFFAERPEGSVSTLKIQRTQQEDSAVYLCASSFSGYTEAFFGQGTRLTVV.

The chain couples TRBV10-2 to TRBJ2-3, with 11 bases that match TRBD1. V was pared by 4 bases and J by 1 base, with 4 bases of the junction left unmatched. Germline values: CDR1 WSHSY, CDR2 SAAADI. The CDR3 sequence is 16 residues long. The CDR3 spells CASSGGQGARTDTQYF. CDR3 bases: TGCGCCAGCAGTGGAGGACAGGGGGCCCGCACAGATACGCAGTATTTT.

This clone came up once. CDR3 region: CASVRPQGGEKLFF. CDR3 DNA sequence: TGTGCCAGCGTACGACCCCAGGGGGGTGAAAAACTGTTTTTT. V gene TRBV2 combines with J gene TRBJ1-4; 7 bases match TRBD1. V shed 8 bases and J 7 bases; nucleotides not matched to a gene: 10. This CDR3 comprises 14 residues. CDR1 is SNHLY and CDR2 is FYNNEI in the germline V gene.

The chain couples TRBV9 to TRBJ1-4, with D possibly being TRBD1 (5 bases). The CDR3 extends over 14 amino acids. Trimming removed 4 bases from V and 1 base from J, with 8 bases in between. The V gene's germline CDR1 is SGDLS and CDR2 YYNGEE. CDR3 protein: CASSKGLTNEKLFF. CDR3 in DNA: TGTGCCAGCAGCAAGGGACTAACTAATGAAAAACTGTTTTTT.

A remark on this clone: Other DNA sequences of this sample code for an identical CDR3. The CDR3 here is CSVGTGGYEQYF. CDR3 sequence (DNA): TGCAGCGTCGGGACAGGTGGCTACGAGCAGTACTTC. The gene calls are TRBV29-1 and TRBJ2-7; 8 nucleotides agree with TRBD1. J lost 3 bases, V lost 6 bases, and 4 bases had no gene match. The CDR3 sequence is 12 residues long. Germline V gene data show CDR1 as SQVTM and CDR2 as ANQGSEA.

V is TRBV5-6 and J is TRBJ1-6, with 8 bases identical to TRBD1. The V segment lost 2 bases and the J segment 10 bases; nucleotides outside the gene matches: 8. The V gene's germline CDR1 is SGHDT and CDR2 YYEEEE. The CDR3 contains 15 residues. The CDR3 is CASSFRDRMVSPLHF. CDR3 DNA sequence: TGTGCCAGCAGCTTCCGGGACAGGATGGTCTCACCCCTCCACTTT.

The chain carries TRBV7-8 and TRBJ2-7; 8 bases line up with TRBD1. The CDR3 runs 16 residues. Germline V gives CDR1 SGHVS, CDR2 FQNEAQ. The J segment lost 3 bases and the V segment lost 4 bases, leaving 11 bases of the junction unmatched. In nucleotides, the CDR3 is TGTGCCAGCAGCTCGCCAGGGGGCGCTAAAGGCTACGAGCAGTACTTC. Translated: CASSSPGGAKGYEQYF.

V gene TRBV9 combines with J gene TRBJ2-7; D not resolved. This CDR3 has 14 residues. The germline V gene encodes CDR1 SGDLS and CDR2 YYNGEE. With 0 bases removed from V and 0 bases from J, the gap between germline ends came to 7 bases. CDR3 loop: CASSVGPGSYEQYF. CDR3 nucleotide sequence: TGTGCCAGCAGCGTAGGTCCGGGCTCCTACGAGCAGTACTTC.

The J gene is TRBJ2-7, the V gene TRBV10-2; D is possibly TRBD1 (5 bases). V dropped 6 bases and J dropped 4 bases, with 22 bases sitting between them. This CDR3 comprises 16 residues. Germline CDR1 and CDR2: WSHSY and SAAADI. The CDR3 DNA sequence: TGCGCCAGCAGACGACTTTGGGGCCCCCCGTTTTACGAGCAGTACTTC. Protein: CASRRLWGPPFYEQYF.